This T cell receptor (beta chain) emerged from a study of blood T cell repertoires in COVID-19. Sequencing was performed with immunoSEQ multiplex PCR; in TCRdb, only in-frame clones are kept and a portion is missing. The sample lists 150,000 to 200,000 clones, around nine tenths seen once, with less than 3.5% in the top ten. Per the germline V gene, CDR1 is SEHNR and CDR2 is FQNEAQ (reference sequence). V was pared by 4 bases and J by 2 bases, with 15 bases between. This CDR3 comprises 15 residues. This TCR was sampled from a man between 65 and 85 years old with acute or convalescent COVID-19. The specimen was peripheral blood. This rearrangement joins TRBV7-9 to TRBJ2-7; perhaps TRBD2 as D (5 bases). Here the CDR3 reads CASSSDRRVAYEQYF. Here the CDR3 DNA reads TGTGCCAGCAGCTCCGACCGGCGGGTTGCCTACGAGCAGTACTTC.